The T cell receptor (beta chain) described here comes from a study of blood T cell repertoires in COVID-19. About the research overall: Material from acute and convalescent COVID-19 was sourced from the United States, Italy and Spain. Nucleic acid was either cDNA or gDNA, and it came from T cells, B-cell-depleted T cells, or PBMCs.

Germline CDR1 and CDR2: SGDLS and YYNGEE. The CDR3 covers 16 residues. V lost 4 bases and J lost 4, with 18 bases in between. In the authors' workflow: Cell counts per sample came from amplifying reference gene primers. TCRdb keeps only in-frame clones here, not all; method: immunoSEQ multiplex PCR. V and J calls and clone size come straight from that table; D and trimming were deduced from the DNA. Seen here are approximately 170,000 clones, 70% to 80% observed once, and the top ten hold 12%. The sequence was obtained from a woman aged 45-59 years with acute or convalescent COVID-19. Source material: peripheral blood. The chain couples TRBV9 to TRBJ1-3; D might be TRBD1 (6 bases). CDR3 sequence: CASSLSTGTHGNTIYF. The DNA for the CDR3 is TGTGCCAGCAGCCTAAGTACCGGGACACACGGAAACACCATATATTTT.